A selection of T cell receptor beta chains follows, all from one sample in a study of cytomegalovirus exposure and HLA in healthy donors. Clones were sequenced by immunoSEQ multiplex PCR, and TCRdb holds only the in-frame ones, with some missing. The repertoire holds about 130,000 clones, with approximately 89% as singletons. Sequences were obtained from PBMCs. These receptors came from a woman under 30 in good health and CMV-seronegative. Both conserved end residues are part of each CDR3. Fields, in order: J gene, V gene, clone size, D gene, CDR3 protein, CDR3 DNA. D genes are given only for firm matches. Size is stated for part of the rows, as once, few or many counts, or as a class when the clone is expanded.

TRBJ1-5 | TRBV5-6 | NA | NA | CASSALTGNQPQHF | TGTGCCAGCAGCGCGCTGACAGGCAATCAGCCCCAGCATTTT
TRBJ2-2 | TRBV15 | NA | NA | CATSIPFRGKNTGELFF | TGTGCCACCAGCATCCCTTTCCGGGGGAAGAACACCGGGGAGCTGTTTTTT
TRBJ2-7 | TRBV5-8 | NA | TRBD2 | CASSYTSGASYEQYF | TGTGCCAGCAGCTACACTAGCGGTGCCTCCTACGAGCAGTACTTC
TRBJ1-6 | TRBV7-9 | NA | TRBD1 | CASSKGARNSPLHF | TGTGCCAGCAGCAAGGGGGCACGTAATTCACCCCTCCACTTT
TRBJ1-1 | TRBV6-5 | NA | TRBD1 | CASSYSGGSDTEAFF | TGTGCCAGCAGTTACTCAGGGGGCTCGGACACTGAAGCTTTCTTT
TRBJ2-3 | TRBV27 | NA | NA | CASRPLGASTDTQYF | TGTGCCAGCAGACCCCTTGGGGCATCAACAGATACGCAGTATTTT
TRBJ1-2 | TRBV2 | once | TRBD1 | CASSEGQGAWGYTF | TGTGCCAGCAGTGAGGGACAGGGGGCATGGGGCTACACCTTC
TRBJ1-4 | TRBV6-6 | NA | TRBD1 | CASSRDRVDEKLFF | TGTGCCAGCAGTCGCGACAGGGTTGATGAAAAACTGTTTTTT
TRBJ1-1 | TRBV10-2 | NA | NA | CASSGSYTEAFF | TGCGCCAGCAGTGGGTCCTACACTGAAGCTTTCTTT
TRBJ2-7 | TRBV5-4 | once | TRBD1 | CASSSPTGADYEQYF | TGTGCCAGCAGCTCTCCGACAGGGGCAGACTACGAGCAGTACTTC
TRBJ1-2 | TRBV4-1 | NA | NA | CASSQGVREVNYGYTF | TGCGCCAGCAGCCAAGGGGTTAGAGAGGTTAACTATGGCTACACCTTC
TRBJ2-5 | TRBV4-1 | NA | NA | CASSRMRGETQYF | TGCGCCAGCAGCCGGATGAGGGGGGAGACCCAGTACTTC
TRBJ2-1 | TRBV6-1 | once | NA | CASTAEDSGYNEQFF | TGTGCCAGCACCGCAGAGGATTCGGGTTACAATGAGCAGTTCTTC
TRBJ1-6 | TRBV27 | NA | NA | CASSTWGGAPLHF | TGTGCCAGCAGTACATGGGGGGGTGCACCCCTCCACTTT
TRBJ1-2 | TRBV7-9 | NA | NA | CASSLGQTFNYGYTF | TGTGCCAGCAGCTTAGGACAGACCTTTAACTATGGCTACACCTTC
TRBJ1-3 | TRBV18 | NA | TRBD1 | CASSPLGTAGNTIYF | TGTGCCAGCTCACCTTTAGGGACAGCGGGAAACACCATATATTTT
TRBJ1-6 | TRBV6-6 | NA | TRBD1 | CASTPGTGGSPLHF | TGTGCCAGCACACCCGGGACAGGGGGTTCACCCCTCCACTTT
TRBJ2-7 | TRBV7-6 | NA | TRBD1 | CASSPSGQPSGEQYF | TGTGCCAGCAGCCCTTCGGGACAGCCAAGCGGTGAGCAGTACTTC
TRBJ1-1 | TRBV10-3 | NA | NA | CAISAGKLTGDTEAFF | TGTGCCATCAGTGCAGGGAAACTCACTGGAGACACTGAAGCTTTCTTT
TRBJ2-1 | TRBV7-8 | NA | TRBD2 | CASSPGGGIEQFF | TGTGCCAGCAGCCCAGGCGGGGGGATTGAGCAGTTCTTC
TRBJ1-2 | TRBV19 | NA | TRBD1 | CASRPDRAVGYTF | TGTGCCAGTAGACCGGACAGGGCTGTTGGCTACACCTTC
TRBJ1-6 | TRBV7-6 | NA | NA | CASSLAIGVASPLHF | TGTGCCAGCAGCTTAGCGATAGGAGTGGCTTCACCCCTCCACTTT
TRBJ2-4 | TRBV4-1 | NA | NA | CASSQVQGTNLAKNIQYF | TGCGCCAGCAGCCAAGTCCAGGGGACGAACCTAGCCAAAAACATTCAGTACTTC
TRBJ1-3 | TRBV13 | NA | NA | CASSSTPAGTSGNTIYF | TGTGCCAGCAGCTCTACACCGGCGGGAACCTCTGGAAACACCATATATTTT
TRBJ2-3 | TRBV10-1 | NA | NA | CASGPGGDTDTQYF | TGCGCCAGCGGTCCCGGGGGAGACACAGATACGCAGTATTTT
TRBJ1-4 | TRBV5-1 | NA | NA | CASSGAEYNEKLFF | TGCGCCAGCAGTGGGGCAGAGTACAATGAAAAACTGTTTTTT
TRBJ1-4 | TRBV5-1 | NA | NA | CASSPQGSNEKLFF | TGCGCCAGCAGCCCACAGGGTTCTAATGAAAAACTGTTTTTT
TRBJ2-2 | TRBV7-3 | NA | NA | CASSPLRIHRGSGELFF | TGTGCCAGCAGCCCCCTTCGAATCCATAGGGGGTCCGGGGAGCTGTTTTTT
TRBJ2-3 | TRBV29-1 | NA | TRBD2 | CSGNGLAVTDTQYF | TGCAGCGGGAATGGACTAGCGGTAACAGATACGCAGTATTTT
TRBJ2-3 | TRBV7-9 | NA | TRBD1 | CASSSRTGSTDTQYF | TGTGCCAGCAGCTCCAGGACAGGGAGCACAGATACGCAGTATTTT
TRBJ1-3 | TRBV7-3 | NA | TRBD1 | CASSLTGGGQHSGNTIYF | TGTGCCAGCAGCTTAACAGGAGGGGGACAGCACTCTGGAAACACCATATATTTT